This is a list of T cell receptor beta chains from one sample in a study of shared clonotypes between healthy human individuals. Clones were sequenced by immunoSEQ multiplex PCR, and TCRdb holds only the in-frame ones, with some missing. The sample has 2 million to 2.5 million clones; 90% to 96% are singletons. The material sequenced was naive CD4+ T cells sorted from blood. Receptors originate from a man younger than 35 in good health. Both conserved end residues are part of each CDR3. The D gene is left open where the match is weak. Where a row states a size, it is once, few, many or the class of an expanded clone; other rows omit it.

V: TRBV7-8; J: TRBJ2-5; D: TRBD2; size: .; CDR3: CASSQSGGPEETQYF; DNA: TGTGCCAGCAGCCAAAGCGGGGGGCCCGAAGAGACCCAGTACTTC
V: TRBV9; J: TRBJ2-7; D: .; size: .; CDR3: CASSQDGGGEQYF; DNA: TGTGCCAGCAGCCAAGACGGGGGAGGCGAGCAGTACTTC
V: TRBV18; J: TRBJ1-2; D: .; size: .; CDR3: CASSPLEDYGYTF; DNA: TGTGCCAGCTCACCATTAGAGGACTATGGCTACACCTTC
V: TRBV7-9; J: TRBJ1-1; D: TRBD1; size: .; CDR3: CAVDREGAFF; DNA: TGTGCCGTGGACAGGGAGGGGGCTTTCTTT
V: TRBV7-9; J: TRBJ2-7; D: .; size: few; CDR3: CASSLDGVVYEQYF; DNA: TGTGCCAGCAGCTTAGATGGGGTGGTCTACGAGCAGTACTTC
V: TRBV18; J: TRBJ2-7; D: .; size: once; CDR3: CASSPPGPEQYF; DNA: TGTGCCAGCTCACCACCCGGTCCTGAGCAGTACTTC
V: TRBV30; J: TRBJ2-1; D: .; size: .; CDR3: CAWTSRPSNRQFF; DNA: TGTGCCTGGACCTCGCGGCCCTCTAACCGCCAGTTCTTC
V: TRBV5-1; J: TRBJ2-5; D: TRBD2; size: .; CDR3: CASSSGRRETQYF; DNA: TGCGCCAGCAGCAGCGGGAGGAGAGAGACCCAGTACTTC
V: TRBV28; J: TRBJ2-5; D: .; size: .; CDR3: CASSLGGMQETQYF; DNA: TGTGCCAGCAGTTTAGGGGGGATGCAAGAGACCCAGTACTTC
V: TRBV6-5; J: TRBJ2-5; D: TRBD1; size: .; CDR3: CASKVGGQETQYF; DNA: TGTGCCAGCAAAGTAGGGGGCCAGGAGACCCAGTACTTC
V: TRBV5-8; J: TRBJ1-4; D: .; size: .; CDR3: CASSLGQAGEKLFF; DNA: TGTGCCAGCAGCTTGGGGCAGGCAGGTGAAAAACTGTTTTTT
V: TRBV9; J: TRBJ1-6; D: TRBD1; size: .; CDR3: CASSVDASRGHNSPLHF; DNA: TGTGCCAGCAGCGTAGATGCGTCCAGGGGGCATAATTCACCCCTCCACTTT
V: TRBV13; J: TRBJ1-4; D: .; size: .; CDR3: CASSRTSGEKLFF; DNA: TGTGCCAGCAGCCGTACGTCCGGAGAAAAACTGTTTTTT
V: TRBV6-5; J: TRBJ2-5; D: .; size: .; CDR3: CASSYGVTQYF; DNA: TGTGCCAGCAGTTACGGGGTCACCCAGTACTTC
V: TRBV6-1; J: TRBJ1-2; D: .; size: .; CDR3: CASLVVGLDYGYTF; DNA: TGTGCCAGCCTTGTTGTAGGGCTGGACTATGGCTACACCTTC
V: TRBV9; J: TRBJ2-5; D: TRBD2; size: .; CDR3: CASSGGLAGGQETQYF; DNA: TGTGCCAGCAGCGGCGGACTAGCGGGGGGCCAAGAGACCCAGTACTTC
V: TRBV7-3; J: TRBJ2-3; D: .; size: .; CDR3: CASRRRKLEDTQYF; DNA: TGTGCCAGCAGGCGACGAAAACTGGAAGATACGCAGTATTTT
V: TRBV6-1; J: TRBJ1-3; D: .; size: .; CDR3: CTTLRPGAGNTIYF; DNA: TGTACTACCCTCCGGCCAGGGGCTGGAAACACCATATATTTT
V: TRBV28; J: TRBJ1-5; D: .; size: .; CDR3: CASSRGTPRQPQHF; DNA: TGTGCCAGCAGTCGCGGGACACCGAGACAGCCCCAGCATTTT
V: TRBV5-1; J: TRBJ1-6; D: TRBD1; size: .; CDR3: CASRPGQGDSPLHF; DNA: TGCGCCAGCAGACCGGGACAGGGGGATTCACCCCTCCACTTT
V: TRBV18; J: TRBJ1-1; D: .; size: .; CDR3: CASSPPSGRDTEAFF; DNA: TGTGCCAGCTCACCACCGTCAGGGAGGGACACTGAAGCTTTCTTT
V: TRBV6-6; J: TRBJ1-6; D: .; size: .; CDR3: CASSQVTSYNSPLHF; DNA: TGTGCCAGCAGCCAAGTTACTTCCTATAATTCACCCCTCCACTTT
V: TRBV2; J: TRBJ2-7; D: TRBD1; size: .; CDR3: CASRYSDRKQYF; DNA: TGTGCCAGCAGGTATTCGGACAGGAAGCAGTACTTC
V: TRBV5-1; J: TRBJ2-7; D: .; size: .; CDR3: CASSVSSYEQYF; DNA: TGCGCCAGCAGCGTCAGCTCCTACGAGCAGTACTTC
V: TRBV5-4; J: TRBJ2-6; D: .; size: once; CDR3: CASSSGAVPSGANVLTF; DNA: TGTGCCAGCAGCTCCGGGGCGGTACCCTCTGGGGCCAACGTCCTGACTTTC
V: TRBV6-6; J: TRBJ1-3; D: .; size: .; CDR3: CASSYRGRTSGNTIYF; DNA: TGTGCCAGCAGTTACCGGGGCAGAACCTCTGGAAACACCATATATTTT
V: TRBV29-1; J: TRBJ2-7; D: .; size: .; CDR3: CSVEEWGEQYF; DNA: TGCAGCGTTGAAGAATGGGGGGAGCAGTACTTC
V: TRBV18; J: TRBJ2-5; D: TRBD1; size: .; CDR3: CASSPGQAVAETQYF; DNA: TGTGCCAGCTCACCAGGACAGGCGGTGGCGGAGACCCAGTACTTC
V: TRBV6-5; J: TRBJ2-7; D: TRBD1; size: .; CDR3: CASSPMTGGKYF; DNA: TGTGCCAGCAGTCCCATGACAGGGGGAAAGTACTTC
V: TRBV10-3; J: TRBJ1-4; D: .; size: .; CDR3: CAISESLQLNEKLFF; DNA: TGTGCCATCAGTGAGTCGCTACAGCTTAATGAAAAACTGTTTTTT
V: TRBV5-4; J: TRBJ2-5; D: .; size: .; CDR3: CASSLLAGAEETQYF; DNA: TGTGCCAGCAGCTTGTTGGCCGGGGCCGAAGAGACCCAGTACTTC
V: TRBV2; J: TRBJ1-1; D: .; size: .; CDR3: CASSRRGRDNIEAFF; DNA: TGTGCCAGCAGCAGAAGGGGCCGCGATAATATTGAAGCTTTCTTT
V: TRBV5-4; J: TRBJ2-2; D: .; size: .; CDR3: CASSLWGTNTGELFF; DNA: TGTGCCAGCAGCTTATGGGGAACGAACACCGGGGAGCTGTTTTTT
V: TRBV6-5; J: TRBJ1-2; D: TRBD1; size: once; CDR3: CASSYSSRGVIGYTF; DNA: TGTGCCAGCAGTTACTCATCCAGGGGGGTGATTGGCTACACCTTC
V: TRBV6-5; J: TRBJ2-4; D: .; size: .; CDR3: CASSKLGTRGDIQYF; DNA: TGTGCCAGCAGTAAGCTCGGGACCCGCGGGGACATTCAGTACTTC
V: TRBV28; J: TRBJ1-2; D: TRBD1; size: .; CDR3: CASGTGVGYTF; DNA: TGTGCCAGTGGGACAGGGGTTGGCTACACCTTC
V: TRBV11-1; J: TRBJ2-1; D: .; size: once; CDR3: CASSLGRGLHEQFF; DNA: TGTGCCAGCAGCCTGGGACGGGGCCTCCATGAGCAGTTCTTC
V: TRBV10-3; J: TRBJ2-1; D: .; size: .; CDR3: CAIGASGSPQLYNEQFF; DNA: TGTGCCATCGGCGCCTCTGGTTCCCCACAACTATACAATGAGCAGTTCTTC
V: TRBV6-5; J: TRBJ2-7; D: .; size: .; CDR3: CASRAASLGSYEQYF; DNA: TGTGCCAGCAGGGCAGCAAGTTTGGGGTCCTACGAGCAGTACTTC
V: TRBV30; J: TRBJ2-2; D: TRBD1; size: once; CDR3: CAWTATGVRFGGELFF; DNA: TGTGCCTGGACCGCGACAGGGGTGCGGTTCGGCGGGGAGCTGTTTTTT
V: TRBV25-1; J: TRBJ1-2; D: .; size: .; CDR3: CASLPASNYGYTF; DNA: TGTGCCAGCCTGCCCGCTTCTAACTATGGCTACACCTTC
V: TRBV11-2; J: TRBJ1-1; D: .; size: .; CDR3: CASSLDLQNTEAFF; DNA: TGTGCCAGCAGCTTAGATCTCCAGAACACTGAAGCTTTCTTT
V: TRBV30; J: TRBJ2-4; D: TRBD2; size: once; CDR3: CAWRGAGAKNIQYF; DNA: TGTGCCTGGAGAGGGGCGGGAGCGAAAAACATTCAGTACTTC
V: TRBV6-1; J: TRBJ1-2; D: .; size: .; CDR3: CASSALSPANYGYTF; DNA: TGTGCCAGCAGTGCACTGTCACCGGCAAACTATGGCTACACCTTC
V: TRBV9; J: TRBJ1-6; D: TRBD1; size: once; CDR3: CASSRGVGTGGSPLHF; DNA: TGTGCCAGCAGCCGCGGGGTTGGGACAGGGGGTTCACCCCTCCACTTT
V: TRBV5-1; J: TRBJ2-1; D: TRBD2; size: .; CDR3: CASRRTSGTLNEQFF; DNA: TGCGCCAGCAGGCGGACTAGCGGGACCTTAAATGAGCAGTTCTTC
V: TRBV6-1; J: TRBJ1-1; D: .; size: .; CDR3: CASSDATARPEAFF; DNA: TGTGCCAGCAGTGATGCGACCGCTCGACCTGAAGCTTTCTTT
V: TRBV4-1; J: TRBJ1-3; D: .; size: .; CDR3: CASSRAGSGNTIYF; DNA: TGCGCCAGCAGCCGGGCGGGTTCTGGAAACACCATATATTTT
V: TRBV5-4; J: TRBJ2-5; D: .; size: once; CDR3: CASTSLGETQYF; DNA: TGTGCCAGCACCTCACTGGGGGAGACCCAGTACTTC